The 25 T cell receptor beta chains below were found in one sample sequenced in a study of T cell responses to AZD1222 COVID-19 vaccine. Clones were sequenced by immunoSEQ multiplex PCR, and TCRdb holds only the in-frame ones, with some missing. The data contain about 35,000 clones, 85% to 90% of them singletons. The source material was peripheral blood, sampled 28 days after the second AZD1222 dose. The origin of the receptors is an adult who received the AZD1222 COVID-19 vaccine.

The V call is TRBV7-9, the J call TRBJ2-2; a weak D match, TRBD2 (6 bases). Per the germline V gene, CDR1 is SEHNR and CDR2 is FQNEAQ (reference sequence). Trimming cost V 5 bases and J 5 bases, with 12 bases left between them. The CDR3 is made up of 14 amino acids. CDR3 coding DNA: TGTGCCAGCAGCACCGGGGGTGGGACCGGGGAGCTGTTTTTT. Its protein is CASSTGGGTGELFF. Based on the CDR3 plus reference TRBV7-9 and TRBJ2-2, the full variable domain is DTGVSQNPRHKITKRGQNVTFRCDPISEHNRLYWYRQTLGQGPEFLTYFQNEAQLEKSRLLSDRFSAERPKGSFSTLEIQRTEQGDSAMYLCASSTGGGTGELFFGEGSRLTVL.

This clone has more than one count but fewer than ten. The chain couples TRBV11-2 to TRBJ1-1; D unclear. Germline lookup yields CDR1 SGHAT and CDR2 FQNNGV. The V end was cut by 0 bases, the J end by 3 bases, with 8 bases between. This CDR3 contains 14 residues. In DNA, the CDR3 is TGTGCCAGCAGCTTAGAACGGGAGTACACTGAAGCTTTCTTT. It translates to CASSLEREYTEAFF.

The V gene is TRBV3-1 (or the pseudogene TRBV3-2), the J gene TRBJ1-1; D gene uncertain. This CDR3 comprises 13 residues. Germline CDR1 reads LGHDT; CDR2 reads YNNKEL (reference sequence). Trimming pared 1 base from V and 5 bases from J, leaving 8 bases between. CDR3 bases: TGTGCCAGCAGCCAAGCCGGGGTTACTGAAGCTTTCTTT. Amino acids: CASSQAGVTEAFF.

The rearrangement uses TRBV5-1 and TRBJ2-2; perhaps TRBD2 as D (6 bases). CDR1 and CDR2 (germline): SGHRS, YFSETQ. V dropped 3 bases and J dropped 1 base, with 10 bases sitting between them. The CDR3 loop spans 15 amino acids. For the CDR3, the DNA is TGCGCCAGCAGCTGGGGGGATCAGAACACCGGGGAGCTGTTTTTT. Its translation: CASSWGDQNTGELFF.

The V call is TRBV6-1, the J call TRBJ2-7; the match to TRBD1 covers 7 bases. V shed 2 bases, J shed 0 bases, and the junction held 4 bases outside the gene matches. Per germline, CDR1 MNHNS and CDR2 SASEGT. The CDR3 covers 15 residues. CDR3 coding DNA: TGTGCCAGCAGTGAATGGGACAGTTTCTCCTACGAGCAGTACTTC. It codes for CASSEWDSFSYEQYF.

This rearrangement joins TRBV28 to TRBJ2-6; D call uncertain. V gave up 5 bases and J gave up 1 base, with 6 bases separating them. Germline CDR1 reads MDHEN; CDR2 reads SYDVKM. The CDR3 is 14 residues long. The CDR3 coding sequence is TGTGCCAGCAGTCCATCTTCTGGGGCCAACGTCCTGACTTTC. The encoded protein is CASSPSSGANVLTF.

The chain couples TRBV19 to TRBJ2-1; 8 bases line up with TRBD2. The CDR3 length is 14 residues. V was clipped by 6 bases and J by 4 bases; unmatched bases: 5. CDR1 is LNHDA and CDR2 is SQIVND in the germline V gene (reference sequence). CDR3 region: CASRAGTSYNEQFF. CDR3 bases: TGTGCCAGTAGGGCCGGGACTAGTTACAATGAGCAGTTCTTC.

This clone appeared a few times. This chain links TRBV27 with TRBJ1-5; no definite D call. This CDR3 spans 16 amino acids. Trimming pared 7 bases from V and 0 bases from J, leaving 16 bases between. Germline V gene lookup returns CDR1 MNHEY and CDR2 SMNVEV (reference sequence). The CDR3 bases are TGTGCCAGCAAAAAGAGCGAGTTCTATAGCAATCAGCCCCAGCATTTT. Translation gives CASKKSEFYSNQPQHF.

The gene calls are TRBV7-9 and TRBJ2-2, with 11 positions matching TRBD2. V shed 6 bases, J shed 1 base, and the junction held 7 bases outside the gene matches. CDR1 is SEHNR, CDR2 FQNEAQ, per germline (reference sequence). The CDR3 totals 17 residues. The CDR3 DNA reads TGTGCCAGCAGTCTTACCGGGACTAGCGGGAACACCGGGGAGCTGTTTTTT. Translation gives CASSLTGTSGNTGELFF.

The chain joins TRBV19 to TRBJ1-1, with TRBD1 matching over 7 bases. Germline V gives CDR1 LNHDA, CDR2 SQIVND (reference sequence). With V trimmed by 7 bases and J by 4 bases, 9 bases remained unmatched. The length of the CDR3 is 14 residues. The CDR3 DNA sequence: TGTGCCAGTATCCAGACAGGGCAGGGCACTGAAGCTTTCTTT. Its translation: CASIQTGQGTEAFF.

This clone was counted a few times. The V and J genes are TRBV5-4 and TRBJ1-6; the match to TRBD1 covers 9 bases. Per the germline V gene, CDR1 is SGHNT and CDR2 is YYREEE (reference sequence). This CDR3 has 15 amino acids. The V segment lost 0 bases and the J segment 7 bases; nucleotides outside the gene matches: 2. CDR3 DNA: TGTGCCAGCAGCTTGGGGGGACAGGGAAATTCACCCCTCCACTTT. Protein product: CASSLGGQGNSPLHF.

This chain links TRBV19 with TRBJ2-3, with 11 bases aligning to TRBD1. The germline gives CDR1 LNHDA, CDR2 SQIVND (reference sequence). This CDR3 is 16 amino acids long. With V trimmed by 5 bases and J by 10 bases, 14 bases remained unmatched. DNA of the CDR3: TGTGCCAGTAGTCCCTCACGGACAGGGGGCCCGATCTCGCAGTATTTT. It specifies CASSPSRTGGPISQYF.

The chain uses TRBV2 and TRBJ1-4, with D maybe TRBD1 (6 bases). Germline V gene lookup returns CDR1 SNHLY and CDR2 FYNNEI. V was trimmed by 1 base and J by 12 bases, leaving 21 bases between them. This CDR3 contains 16 residues. DNA of the CDR3: TGTGCCAGCAGTGAAGATTTCGGCCAGGGGCCCGTGGAACTGTTTTTT. Amino acid sequence: CASSEDFGQGPVELFF.

The genes are TRBV24-1 and TRBJ2-3, with D possibly matching TRBD1 (6 bases). The CDR3 totals 14 residues. Germline CDR1 reads KGHDR; CDR2 reads SFDVKD. With 9 bases removed from V and 6 bases from J, the gap between germline ends came to 18 bases. The CDR3 region is CATGTGISGDTQYF. Written as DNA, the CDR3 is TGTGCCACCGGAACAGGGATCTCCGGGGATACGCAGTATTTT.

This sequence joins TRBV15 and TRBJ1-2; 8 positions agree with TRBD1. After removal of 1 base from V and 10 bases from J, the junction contained 8 bases not matched to a gene. This CDR3 comprises 14 residues. Germline loops: CDR1 LNHNV, CDR2 YYDKDF (reference sequence). CDR3 loop: CATSRVGTGLDYTF. The CDR3 DNA follows: TGTGCCACCAGCAGAGTTGGGACAGGTCTGGACTACACCTTC.

This clone was counted between two and nine times. This chain joins TRBV5-1 and TRBJ2-7; D possibly matches TRBD1 or TRBD2 (5 bases each). Trimming pared 1 base from V and 2 bases from J, leaving 10 bases between. The germline V gene encodes CDR1 SGHRS and CDR2 YFSETQ. This CDR3 is built from 14 residues. DNA for the CDR3: TGCGCCAGCAGCTTGTCCGAGGGGCCCTACGAGCAGTACTTC. Protein: CASSLSEGPYEQYF.

The gene calls are TRBV3-1 (or the pseudogene TRBV3-2) and TRBJ1-2; D is unclear. Trimming removed 0 bases from V and 4 bases from J, with 3 bases in between. In germline, CDR1 is LGHDT, CDR2 YNNKEL (reference sequence). This CDR3 comprises 12 residues. CDR3 nucleotide sequence: TGTGCCAGCAGCCAAGAAAGCTATGGCTACACCTTC. Encoded protein: CASSQESYGYTF.

The chain carries TRBV2 and TRBJ2-3, with 8 bases identical to TRBD2. CDR3 length: 15 amino acids. The germline V gene encodes CDR1 SNHLY and CDR2 FYNNEI. The ends lost 3 bases at V and 2 bases at J; junction bases unmatched: 4. CDR3 coding DNA: TGTGCCAGCAGTGACGGGGGGGGAAACACAGATACGCAGTATTTT. This translates into CASSDGGGNTDTQYF.

The V call is TRBV20-1, the J call TRBJ2-7; no clear D gene. V lost 4 bases, J lost 2 bases, and 15 bases lay in between. CDR3 length equals 14 residues. Germline CDR1 and CDR2: DFQATT and SNEGSKA (reference sequence). CDR3 amino acids: CSAIEPGATYEQYF. The CDR3 DNA is TGCAGTGCTATTGAACCGGGCGCGACCTACGAGCAGTACTTC.

This chain's CDR3 is CASSILRQGAFNEQFF. CDR3 nucleotide sequence: TGTGCCAGTAGTATTCTTCGACAGGGGGCCTTCAATGAGCAGTTCTTC. The chain carries TRBV19 and TRBJ2-1; TRBD1 matches 10 bases. The V and J ends lost 3 bases and 6 bases, in that order; junction bases with no gene match: 8. This CDR3 has 16 amino acids. Per germline, CDR1 LNHDA and CDR2 SQIVND (reference sequence).

The gene calls are TRBV15 and TRBJ1-2; D unresolved. CDR3 length equals 14 residues. Trimming left V 5 bases short and J 7 bases short, with 17 bases between. The germline V gene encodes CDR1 LNHNV and CDR2 YYDKDF (reference sequence). The CDR3 DNA sequence: TGTGCCACCAGCTCCCGCGGGTTCAGAAGTGGCTACACCTTC. Translating gives CATSSRGFRSGYTF.

The chain uses TRBV27 and TRBJ1-2; D is unclear. The CDR3 sequence is 14 residues long. V was clipped by 3 bases and J by 4 bases, with 12 bases between them. The germline V gene has CDR1 MNHEY and CDR2 SMNVEV (reference sequence). In DNA, the CDR3 is TGTGCCAGCAGTTTCCGGTCAGGAACCTATGGCTACACCTTC. It yields the protein CASSFRSGTYGYTF.

This chain connects TRBV5-6 to TRBJ2-7, with TRBD1 identical over 8 bases. With 9 bases clipped from V and 3 bases from J, the junction kept 11 bases outside the gene matches. The CDR3 is 14 amino acids. CDR1 and CDR2 from the germline V gene are SGHDT and YYEEEE. The CDR3 nucleotides read TGTGCCACCCGGCGAGCAGGGGGCATCTACGAGCAGTACTTC. It yields the protein CATRRAGGIYEQYF. The full variable domain, with the rest looked up from reference TRBV5-6 and TRBJ2-7, is DAGVTQSPTHLIKTRGQQVTLRCSPKSGHDTVSWYQQALGQGPQFIFQYYEEEERQRGNFPDRFSGHQFPNYSSELNVNALLLGDSALYLCATRRAGGIYEQYFGPGTRLTVT.

The V and J genes are TRBV5-4 and TRBJ1-4; D gene ambiguous. Trimming removed 4 bases from V and 7 bases from J, with 11 bases in between. The CDR3 has 13 amino acids. Germline V gives CDR1 SGHNT, CDR2 YYREEE (reference sequence). Here the CDR3 reads CASSPERGEKLFF. CDR3 in DNA: TGTGCCAGCAGCCCCGAGCGGGGTGAAAAACTGTTTTTT.

The V gene is TRBV18, the J gene TRBJ2-2; D perhaps matches TRBD2 (6 bases). Trimming left V 5 bases short and J 5 bases short, with 9 bases between. The CDR3 totals 13 residues. CDR1 KGHSH and CDR2 LQKENI come from the germline V gene. CDR3: CASSSGGTGELFF. The CDR3 DNA is TGTGCCAGCTCATCCGGGGGTACCGGGGAGCTGTTTTTT.